The clone carrying this T cell receptor beta chain was detected many times. Because the library targeted alpha chains, this beta chain is an off-target read whose size means little. The data are from a study of spatial heterogeneity in lung cancer. Study overall: Consistently, beta-chain sequences turned up in larger numbers than alpha-chain sequences did.

Individual TCR cDNA molecules each bore their own unique molecular identifier. One entry per CDR3 protein, called by TCRdb with MiXCR from the 5' RACE reads. The top ten clones hold approximately 15% of a sample with fewer than 6,500 distinct CDR3 sequences, approximately 12% of them seen once. With 4 bases removed from V and 3 bases from J, the gap between germline ends came to 13 bases. This CDR3 has 14 residues. Germline V gene sequence: CDR1 SGHTA, CDR2 FQGNSA. Specified time point: sample taken at primary tumor resection. The 70 or so donors had untreated early-stage non-small cell lung cancer. Sequencing of whole RNA from tumor, nontumor lung or frozen PBMC involved no sorting.

The genes are TRBV7-2 and TRBJ2-7; D possibly uses TRBD1 or TRBD2 (5 bases each). The source material was lung tissue, sampled at surgery. This TCR came from a human donor with early-stage non-small cell lung cancer. The CDR3 sequence: CASSSGPGNYEQYF. CDR3 coding DNA: TGTGCCAGCAGCTCGGGACCGGGTAACTACGAGCAGTACTTC.